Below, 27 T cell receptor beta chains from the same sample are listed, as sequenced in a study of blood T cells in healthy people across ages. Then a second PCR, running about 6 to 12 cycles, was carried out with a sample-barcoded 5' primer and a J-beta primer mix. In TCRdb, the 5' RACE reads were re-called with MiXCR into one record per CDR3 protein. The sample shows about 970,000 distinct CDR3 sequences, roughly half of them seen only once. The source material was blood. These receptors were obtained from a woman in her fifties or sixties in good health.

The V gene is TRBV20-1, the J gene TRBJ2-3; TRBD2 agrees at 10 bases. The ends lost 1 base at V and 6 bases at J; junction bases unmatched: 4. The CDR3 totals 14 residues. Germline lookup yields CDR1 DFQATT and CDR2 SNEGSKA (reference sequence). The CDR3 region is CSARASGSSDTQYF. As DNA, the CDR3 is TGCAGTGCTAGAGCTAGCGGGAGCTCCGATACGCAGTATTTT.

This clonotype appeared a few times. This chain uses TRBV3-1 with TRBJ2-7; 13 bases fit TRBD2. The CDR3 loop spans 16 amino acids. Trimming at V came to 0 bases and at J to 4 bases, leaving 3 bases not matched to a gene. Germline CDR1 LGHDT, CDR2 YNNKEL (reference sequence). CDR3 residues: CASSQDVLAGGYEQYF. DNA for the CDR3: TGTGCCAGCAGCCAAGATGTACTAGCGGGAGGGTACGAGCAGTACTTC.

Here the CDR3 reads CASSLQPRGDRQETQYF. The CDR3 nucleotides are TGTGCCAGCAGTTTACAACCCCGCGGGGACCGACAAGAGACCCAGTACTTC. The V call is TRBV27, the J call TRBJ2-5, with TRBD2 as a possible D gene (6 bases). Germline loops: CDR1 MNHEY, CDR2 SMNVEV (reference sequence). V lost 2 bases to trimming and J lost 2 bases, with 18 bases between them. CDR3 length equals 17 residues.

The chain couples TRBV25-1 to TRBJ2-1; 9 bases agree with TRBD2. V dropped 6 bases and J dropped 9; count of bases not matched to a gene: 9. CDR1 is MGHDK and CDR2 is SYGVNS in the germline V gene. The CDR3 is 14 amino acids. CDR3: CASRVAGEWGEQFF. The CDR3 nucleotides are TGTGCCAGCAGAGTAGCGGGAGAATGGGGTGAGCAGTTCTTC.

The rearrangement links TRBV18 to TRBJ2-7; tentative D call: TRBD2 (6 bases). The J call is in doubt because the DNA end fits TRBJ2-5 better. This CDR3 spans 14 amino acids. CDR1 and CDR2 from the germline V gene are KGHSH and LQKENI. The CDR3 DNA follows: TGTGCCAGCTCACCGGCACTAGCTCAAGAGACCCAGTACTTC. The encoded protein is CASSPALAQETQYF.

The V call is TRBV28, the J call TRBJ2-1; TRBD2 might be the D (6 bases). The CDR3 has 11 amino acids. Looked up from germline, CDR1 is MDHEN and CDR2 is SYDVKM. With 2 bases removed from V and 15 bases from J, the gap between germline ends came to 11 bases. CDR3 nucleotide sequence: TGTGCCAGCAGTTTAAACGGAGGGCGGTTCTTC. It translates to CASSLNGGRFF.

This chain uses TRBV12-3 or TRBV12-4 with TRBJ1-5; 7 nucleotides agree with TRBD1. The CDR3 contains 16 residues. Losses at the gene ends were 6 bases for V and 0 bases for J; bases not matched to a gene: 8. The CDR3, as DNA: TGTGCCAGCAGCCGACAGGGTCTTTATAGCAATCAGCCCCAGCATTTT. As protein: CASSRQGLYSNQPQHF.

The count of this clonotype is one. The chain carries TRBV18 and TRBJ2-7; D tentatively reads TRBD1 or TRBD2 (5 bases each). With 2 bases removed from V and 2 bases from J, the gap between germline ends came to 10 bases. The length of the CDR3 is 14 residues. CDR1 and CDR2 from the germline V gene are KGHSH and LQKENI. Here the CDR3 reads CASSPSGTPYEQYF. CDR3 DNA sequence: TGTGCCAGCTCACCATCAGGGACCCCCTACGAGCAGTACTTC.

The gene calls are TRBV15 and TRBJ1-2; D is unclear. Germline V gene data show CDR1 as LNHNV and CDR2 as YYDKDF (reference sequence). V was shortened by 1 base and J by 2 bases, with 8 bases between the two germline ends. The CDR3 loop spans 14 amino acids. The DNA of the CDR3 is TGTGCCACCAGCAGAGGGGTCGGGAACTATGGCTACACCTTC. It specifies CATSRGVGNYGYTF.

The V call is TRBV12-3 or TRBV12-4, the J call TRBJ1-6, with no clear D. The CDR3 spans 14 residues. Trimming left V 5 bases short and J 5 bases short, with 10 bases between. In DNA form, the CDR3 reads TGTGCCAGCAGTCCGGGAATCCATAATTCACCCCTCCACTTT. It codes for CASSPGIHNSPLHF.

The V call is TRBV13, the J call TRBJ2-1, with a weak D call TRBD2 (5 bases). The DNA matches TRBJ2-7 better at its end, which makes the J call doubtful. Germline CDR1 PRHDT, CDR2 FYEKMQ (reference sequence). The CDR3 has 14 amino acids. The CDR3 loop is CASSLRTLGYEQYF. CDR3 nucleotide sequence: TGTGCCAGCAGCTTACGGACTCTGGGTTACGAGCAGTACTTC.

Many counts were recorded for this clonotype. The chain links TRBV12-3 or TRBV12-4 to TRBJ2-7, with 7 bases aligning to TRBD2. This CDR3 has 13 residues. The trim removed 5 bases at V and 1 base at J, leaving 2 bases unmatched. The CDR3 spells CASSGGLSYEQYF. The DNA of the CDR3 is TGTGCCAGCAGTGGGGGACTATCCTACGAGCAGTACTTC.

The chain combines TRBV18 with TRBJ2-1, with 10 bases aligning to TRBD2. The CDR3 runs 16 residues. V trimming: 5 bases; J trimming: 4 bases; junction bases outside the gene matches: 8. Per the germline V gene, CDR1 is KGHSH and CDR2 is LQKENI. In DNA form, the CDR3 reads TGTGCCAGCTCATCTTCACTAGCGGGATTTTACAATGAGCAGTTCTTC. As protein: CASSSSLAGFYNEQFF.

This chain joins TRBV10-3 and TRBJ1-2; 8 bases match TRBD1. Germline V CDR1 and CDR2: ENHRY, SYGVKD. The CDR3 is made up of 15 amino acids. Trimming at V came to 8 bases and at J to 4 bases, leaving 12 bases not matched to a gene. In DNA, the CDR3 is TGTGCCATCCGGGACAGGAGTCGGGGTGGCTATGGCTACACCTTC. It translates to CAIRDRSRGGYGYTF.

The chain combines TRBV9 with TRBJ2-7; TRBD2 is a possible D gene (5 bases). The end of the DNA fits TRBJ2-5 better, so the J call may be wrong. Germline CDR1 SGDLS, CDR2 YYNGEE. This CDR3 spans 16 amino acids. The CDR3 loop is CASSDPYLPGGETQYF. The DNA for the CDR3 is TGTGCCAGCAGCGACCCTTACCTACCCGGAGGCGAGACCCAGTACTTC.

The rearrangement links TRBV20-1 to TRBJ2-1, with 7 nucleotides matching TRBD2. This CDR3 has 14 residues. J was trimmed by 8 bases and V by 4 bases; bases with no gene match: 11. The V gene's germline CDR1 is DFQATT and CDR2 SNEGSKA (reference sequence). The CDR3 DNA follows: TGCAGTGCTACTCCGACTAGCCGAGGTGATGAGCAGTTCTTC. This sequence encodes CSATPTSRGDEQFF.

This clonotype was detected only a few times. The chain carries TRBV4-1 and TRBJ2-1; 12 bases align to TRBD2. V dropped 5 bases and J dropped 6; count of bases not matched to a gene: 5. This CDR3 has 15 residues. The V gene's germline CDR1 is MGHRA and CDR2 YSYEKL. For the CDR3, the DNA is TGCGCCAGCAGCTACCGACTAGCGGGAGTCAATGAGCAGTTCTTC. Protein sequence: CASSYRLAGVNEQFF.

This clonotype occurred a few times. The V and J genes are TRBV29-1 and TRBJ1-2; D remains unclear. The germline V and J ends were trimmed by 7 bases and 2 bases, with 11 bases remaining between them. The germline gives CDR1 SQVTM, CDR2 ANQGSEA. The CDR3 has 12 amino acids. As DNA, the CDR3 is TGCAGCGGTGGAACGGGGAACTATGGCTACACCTTC. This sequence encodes CSGGTGNYGYTF.

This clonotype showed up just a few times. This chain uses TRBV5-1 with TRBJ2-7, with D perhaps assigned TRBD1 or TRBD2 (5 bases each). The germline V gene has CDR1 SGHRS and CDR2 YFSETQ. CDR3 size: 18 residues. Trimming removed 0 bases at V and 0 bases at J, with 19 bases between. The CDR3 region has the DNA TGCGCCAGCAGCTTGGGGTTTTTGGCGGGTACAGGCTCCTACGAGCAGTACTTC. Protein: CASSLGFLAGTGSYEQYF.

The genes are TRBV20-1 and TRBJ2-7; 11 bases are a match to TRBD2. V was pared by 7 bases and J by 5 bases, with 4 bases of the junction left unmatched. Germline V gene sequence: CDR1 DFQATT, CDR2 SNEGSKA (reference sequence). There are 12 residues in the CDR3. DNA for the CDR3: TGCAGTGTTAGCGGGAGGGGGGACGAGCAGTACTTC. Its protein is CSVSGRGDEQYF.

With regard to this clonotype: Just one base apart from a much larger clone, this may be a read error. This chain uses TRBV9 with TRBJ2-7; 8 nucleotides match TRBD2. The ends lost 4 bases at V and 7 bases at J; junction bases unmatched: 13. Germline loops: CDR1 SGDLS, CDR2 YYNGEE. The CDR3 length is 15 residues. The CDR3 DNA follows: TGTGCCAGCAGCCCCCGGAGCGGGAGTAATAATGAGCAGTACTTC. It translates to CASSPRSGSNNEQYF.

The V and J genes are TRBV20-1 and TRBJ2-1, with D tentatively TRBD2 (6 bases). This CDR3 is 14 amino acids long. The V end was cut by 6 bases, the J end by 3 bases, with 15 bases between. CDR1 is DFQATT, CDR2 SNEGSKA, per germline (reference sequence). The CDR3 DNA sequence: TGCAGTGCCCCGAGCGGGTCTAACTACAATGAGCAGTTCTTC. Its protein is CSAPSGSNYNEQFF.

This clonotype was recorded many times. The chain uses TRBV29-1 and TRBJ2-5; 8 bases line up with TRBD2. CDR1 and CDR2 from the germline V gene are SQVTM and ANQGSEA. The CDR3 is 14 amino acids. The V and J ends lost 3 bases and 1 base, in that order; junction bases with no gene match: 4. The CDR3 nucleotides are TGCAGCGTTGACAGCGGGGGATTCCAAGAGACCCAGTACTTC. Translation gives CSVDSGGFQETQYF.

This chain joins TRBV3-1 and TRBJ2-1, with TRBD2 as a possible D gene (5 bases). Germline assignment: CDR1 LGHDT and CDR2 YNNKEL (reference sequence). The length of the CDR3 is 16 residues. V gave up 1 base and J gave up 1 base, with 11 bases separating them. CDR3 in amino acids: CASSQAGGSSYNEQFF. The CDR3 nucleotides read TGTGCCAGCAGCCAAGCTGGCGGGTCGTCCTACAATGAGCAGTTCTTC.

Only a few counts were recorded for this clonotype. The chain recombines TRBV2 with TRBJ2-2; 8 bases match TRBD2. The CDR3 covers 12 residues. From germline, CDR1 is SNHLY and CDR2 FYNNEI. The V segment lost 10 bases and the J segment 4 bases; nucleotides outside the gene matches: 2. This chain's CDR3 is CATRGGTGELFF. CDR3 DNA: TGTGCCACCCGGGGGGGCACCGGGGAGCTGTTTTTT. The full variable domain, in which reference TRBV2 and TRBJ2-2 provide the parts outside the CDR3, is EPEVTQTPSHQVTQMGQEVILRCVPISNHLYFYWYRQILGQKVEFLVSFYNNEISEKSEIFDDQFSVERPDGSNFTLKIRSTKLEDSAMYFCATRGGTGELFFGEGSRLTVL.

The CDR3 protein is CASSRIAGVRETQYF. The CDR3 DNA reads as TGTGCCAGCAGCCGAATAGCGGGAGTAAGGGAGACCCAGTACTTC. The gene calls are TRBV4-2 and TRBJ2-5, with TRBD2 matching 9 bases. Germline V gives CDR1 LGHNA, CDR2 YNFKEQ. This CDR3 has 15 residues. The V segment lost 4 bases and the J segment 5 bases; nucleotides outside the gene matches: 8.

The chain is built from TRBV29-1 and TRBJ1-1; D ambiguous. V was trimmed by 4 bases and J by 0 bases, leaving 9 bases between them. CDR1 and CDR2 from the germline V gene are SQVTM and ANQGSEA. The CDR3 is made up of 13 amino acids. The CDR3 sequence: CSVARNLNTEAFF. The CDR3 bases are TGCAGCGTTGCTAGGAACCTGAACACTGAAGCTTTCTTT.